The clone carrying this TCR beta chain was seen a single time. The germline V and J ends were trimmed by 6 bases and 7 bases, with 11 bases remaining between them. This CDR3 spans 13 amino acids. Per germline, CDR1 SGHDT and CDR2 YYEEEE. This entry is derived from a study of blood T cell repertoires in COVID-19. Study background: Sites across the United States, Italy and Spain contributed samples from acute and convalescent COVID-19.

Source study methods: Reference gene primers were amplified, and this amplification served to estimate nucleated cell counts. Produced via immunoSEQ multiplex PCR; TCRdb's table is partial and in-frame only. V and J calls and clone size are those listed in that table; D and trimming were worked out from the DNA. The sample yields around 100,000 clones, just over 85% seen once. The clonotype was recovered from a human donor in a cohort sampled during active COVID-19. The specimen sequenced was peripheral blood. The chain is built from TRBV5-6 and TRBJ1-6; D is possibly TRBD1 (5 bases). The CDR3 spells CASTRQRNSPLHF. The DNA of the CDR3 is TGTGCCAGCACCAGACAGCGAAATTCACCCCTCCACTTT. Full variable domain (missing parts from reference TRBV5-6 and TRBJ1-6): DAGVTQSPTHLIKTRGQQVTLRCSPKSGHDTVSWYQQALGQGPQFIFQYYEEEERQRGNFPDRFSGHQFPNYSSELNVNALLLGDSALYLCASTRQRNSPLHFGNGTRLTVT.